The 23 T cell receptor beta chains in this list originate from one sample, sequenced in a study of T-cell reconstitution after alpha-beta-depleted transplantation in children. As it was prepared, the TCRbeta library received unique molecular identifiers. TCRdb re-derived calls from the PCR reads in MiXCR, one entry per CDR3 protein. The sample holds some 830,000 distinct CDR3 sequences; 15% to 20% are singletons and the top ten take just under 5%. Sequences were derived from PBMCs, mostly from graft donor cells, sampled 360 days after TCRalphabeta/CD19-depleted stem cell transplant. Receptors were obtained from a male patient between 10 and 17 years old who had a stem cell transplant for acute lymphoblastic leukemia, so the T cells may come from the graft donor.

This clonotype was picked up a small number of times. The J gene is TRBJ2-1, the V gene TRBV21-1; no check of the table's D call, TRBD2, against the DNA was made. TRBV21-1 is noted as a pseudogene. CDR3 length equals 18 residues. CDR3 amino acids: CASSKAGASSPLYNEQFF. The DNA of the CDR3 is TGTGCCAGCAGCAAAGCAGGGGCGTCTAGTCCCCTCTACAATGAGCAGTTCTTC.

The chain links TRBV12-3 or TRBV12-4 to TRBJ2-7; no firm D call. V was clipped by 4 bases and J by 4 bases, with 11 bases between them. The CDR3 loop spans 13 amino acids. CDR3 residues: CASSSAIQYEQYF. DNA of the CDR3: TGTGCCAGCAGTTCCGCCATACAGTACGAGCAGTACTTC.

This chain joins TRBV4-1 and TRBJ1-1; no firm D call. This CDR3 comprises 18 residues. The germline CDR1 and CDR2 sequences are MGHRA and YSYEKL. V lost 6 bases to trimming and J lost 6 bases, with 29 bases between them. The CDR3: CASRNLQWALSGESEAFF. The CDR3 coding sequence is TGCGCCAGCAGAAACTTACAGTGGGCACTATCCGGCGAGTCTGAAGCTTTCTTT.

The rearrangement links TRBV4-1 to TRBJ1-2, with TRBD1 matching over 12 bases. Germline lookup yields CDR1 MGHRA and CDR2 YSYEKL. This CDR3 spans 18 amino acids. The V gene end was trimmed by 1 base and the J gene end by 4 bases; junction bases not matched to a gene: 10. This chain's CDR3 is CASSQVPGQGAHGYGYTF. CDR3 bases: TGCGCCAGCAGCCAAGTCCCGGGACAGGGGGCGCACGGCTATGGCTACACCTTC.

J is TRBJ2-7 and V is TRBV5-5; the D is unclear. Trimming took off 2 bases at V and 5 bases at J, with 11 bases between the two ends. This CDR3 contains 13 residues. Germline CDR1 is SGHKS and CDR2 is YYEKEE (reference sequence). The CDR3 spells CASSFGSWDEQYF. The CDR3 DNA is TGTGCCAGCAGCTTCGGCTCCTGGGACGAGCAGTACTTC.

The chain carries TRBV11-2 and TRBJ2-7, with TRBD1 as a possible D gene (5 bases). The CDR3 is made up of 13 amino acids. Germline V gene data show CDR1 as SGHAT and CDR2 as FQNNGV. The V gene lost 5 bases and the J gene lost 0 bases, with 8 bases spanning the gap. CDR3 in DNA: TGTGCCAGCAGCGACCAGGGCTCCTACGAGCAGTACTTC. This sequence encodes CASSDQGSYEQYF.

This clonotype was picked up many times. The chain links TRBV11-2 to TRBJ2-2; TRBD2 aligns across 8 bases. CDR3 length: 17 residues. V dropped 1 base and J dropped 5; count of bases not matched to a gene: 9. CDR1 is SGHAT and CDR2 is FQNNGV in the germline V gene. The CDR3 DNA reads TGTGCCAGCAGCTTAGTTCCTCGGGCTAGCGGGACCGGGGAGCTGTTTTTT. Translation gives CASSLVPRASGTGELFF.

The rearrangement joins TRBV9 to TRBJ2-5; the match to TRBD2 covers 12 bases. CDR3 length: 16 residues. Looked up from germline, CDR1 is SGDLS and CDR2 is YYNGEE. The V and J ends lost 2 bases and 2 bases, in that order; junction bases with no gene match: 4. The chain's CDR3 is CASSVGTSGSQETQYF. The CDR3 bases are TGTGCCAGCAGCGTGGGGACTAGCGGGTCGCAAGAGACCCAGTACTTC.

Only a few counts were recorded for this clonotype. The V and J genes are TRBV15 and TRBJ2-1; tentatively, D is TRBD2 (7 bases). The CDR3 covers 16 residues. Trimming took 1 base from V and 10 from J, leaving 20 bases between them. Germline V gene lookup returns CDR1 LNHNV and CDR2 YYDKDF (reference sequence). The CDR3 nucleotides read TGTGCCACCAGCAGAGCAGGCGCGGGGGCGTGGAACGAGCAGTTCTTC. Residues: CATSRAGAGAWNEQFF. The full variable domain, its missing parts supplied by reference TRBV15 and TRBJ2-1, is DAMVIQNPRYQVTQFGKPVTLSCSQTLNHNVMYWYQQKSSQAPKLLFHYYDKDFNNEADTPDNFQSRRPNTSFCFLDIRSPGLGDTAMYLCATSRAGAGAWNEQFFGPGTRLTVL.

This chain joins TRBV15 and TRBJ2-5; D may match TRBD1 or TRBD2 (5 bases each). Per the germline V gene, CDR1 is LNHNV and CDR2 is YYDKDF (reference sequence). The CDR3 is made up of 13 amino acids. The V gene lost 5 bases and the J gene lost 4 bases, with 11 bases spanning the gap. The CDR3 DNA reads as TGTGCCACCAGCCCGGGTGGGGGAGAGACCCAGTACTTC. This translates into CATSPGGGETQYF.

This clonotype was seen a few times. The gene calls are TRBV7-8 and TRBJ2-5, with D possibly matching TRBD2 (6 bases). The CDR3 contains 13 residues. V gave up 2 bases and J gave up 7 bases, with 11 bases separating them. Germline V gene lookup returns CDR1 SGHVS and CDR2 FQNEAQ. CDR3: CASSLSAGPTQYF. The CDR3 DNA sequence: TGTGCCAGCAGCTTATCGGCGGGGCCGACCCAGTACTTC.

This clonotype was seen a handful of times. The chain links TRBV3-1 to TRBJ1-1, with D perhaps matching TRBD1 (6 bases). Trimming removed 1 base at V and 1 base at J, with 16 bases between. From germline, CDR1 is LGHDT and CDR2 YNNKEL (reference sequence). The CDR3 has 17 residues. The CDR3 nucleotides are TGTGCCAGCAGCCAAGTACAACAGGGTTGGCGGAACACTGAAGCTTTCTTT. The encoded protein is CASSQVQQGWRNTEAFF.

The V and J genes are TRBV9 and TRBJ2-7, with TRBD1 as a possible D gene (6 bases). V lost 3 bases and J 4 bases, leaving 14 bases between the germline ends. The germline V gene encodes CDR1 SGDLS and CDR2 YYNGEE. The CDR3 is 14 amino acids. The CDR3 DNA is TGTGCCAGCAGCGCCAACCCGACAGGTTACGAGCAGTACTTC. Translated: CASSANPTGYEQYF.

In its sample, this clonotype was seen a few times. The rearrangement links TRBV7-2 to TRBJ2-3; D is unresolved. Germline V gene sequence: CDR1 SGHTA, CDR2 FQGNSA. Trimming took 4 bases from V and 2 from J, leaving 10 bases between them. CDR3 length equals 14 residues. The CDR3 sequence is CASSSDAATDTQYF. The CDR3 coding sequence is TGTGCCAGCAGCTCGGACGCAGCCACAGATACGCAGTATTTT. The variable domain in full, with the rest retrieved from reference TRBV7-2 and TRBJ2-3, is GAGVSQSPSNKVTEKGKDVELRCDPISGHTALYWYRQSLGQGLEFLIYFQGNSAPDKSGLPSDRFSAERTGGSVSTLTIQRTQQEDSAVYLCASSSDAATDTQYFGPGTRLTVL.

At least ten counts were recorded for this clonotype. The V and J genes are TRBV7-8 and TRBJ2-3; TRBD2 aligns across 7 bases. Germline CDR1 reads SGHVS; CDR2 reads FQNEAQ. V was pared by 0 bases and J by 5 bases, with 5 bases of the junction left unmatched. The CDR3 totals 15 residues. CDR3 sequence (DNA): TGTGCCAGCAGCTTAGCGGGAGGGCCTAAAGATACGCAGTATTTT. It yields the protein CASSLAGGPKDTQYF.

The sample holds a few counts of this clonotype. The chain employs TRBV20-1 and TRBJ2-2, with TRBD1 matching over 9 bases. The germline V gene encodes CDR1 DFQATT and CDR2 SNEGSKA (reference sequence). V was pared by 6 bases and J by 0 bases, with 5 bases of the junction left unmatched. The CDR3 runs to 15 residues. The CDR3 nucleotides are TGCAGTGCAAGATGGACAGGGGCGAACACCGGGGAGCTGTTTTTT. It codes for CSARWTGANTGELFF.

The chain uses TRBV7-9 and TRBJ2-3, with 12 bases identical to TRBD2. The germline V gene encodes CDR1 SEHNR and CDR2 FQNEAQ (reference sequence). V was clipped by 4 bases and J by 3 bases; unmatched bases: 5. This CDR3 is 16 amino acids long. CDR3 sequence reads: CASSYWTSGVTDTQYF. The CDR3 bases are TGTGCCAGCAGCTATTGGACTAGCGGGGTAACAGATACGCAGTATTTT.

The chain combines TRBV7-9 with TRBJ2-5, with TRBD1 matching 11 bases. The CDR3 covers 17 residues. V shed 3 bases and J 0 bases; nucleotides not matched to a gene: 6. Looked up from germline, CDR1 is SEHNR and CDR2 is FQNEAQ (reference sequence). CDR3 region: CASSLDRGRRDQETQYF. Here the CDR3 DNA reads TGTGCCAGCAGCTTGGACAGGGGGCGGAGAGACCAAGAGACCCAGTACTTC.

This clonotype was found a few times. The DNA for the CDR3 is TGTGCCAGCAGGCTCATGCGAACTCCGACCTACGAGCAGTACTTC. Encoded protein: CASRLMRTPTYEQYF. V is TRBV27 and J is TRBJ2-7; D not resolved. CDR1 is MNHEY, CDR2 SMNVEV, per germline (reference sequence). Trimming pared 6 bases from V and 2 bases from J, leaving 17 bases between. The CDR3 runs to 15 residues.

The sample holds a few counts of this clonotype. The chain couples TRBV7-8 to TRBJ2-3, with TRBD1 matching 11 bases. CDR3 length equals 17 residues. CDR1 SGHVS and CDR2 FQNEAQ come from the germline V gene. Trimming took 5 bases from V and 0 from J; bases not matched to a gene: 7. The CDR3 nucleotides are TGTGCCAGCAGCCCATACTGGACAGGGGGCAGCACAGATACGCAGTATTTT. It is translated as CASSPYWTGGSTDTQYF.

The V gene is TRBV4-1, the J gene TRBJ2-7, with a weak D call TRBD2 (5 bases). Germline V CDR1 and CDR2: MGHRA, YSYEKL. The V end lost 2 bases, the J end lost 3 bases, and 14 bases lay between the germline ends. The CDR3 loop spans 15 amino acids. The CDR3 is CASSQRTRAGYEQYF. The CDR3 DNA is TGCGCCAGCAGCCAACGGACGCGGGCGGGCTACGAGCAGTACTTC.

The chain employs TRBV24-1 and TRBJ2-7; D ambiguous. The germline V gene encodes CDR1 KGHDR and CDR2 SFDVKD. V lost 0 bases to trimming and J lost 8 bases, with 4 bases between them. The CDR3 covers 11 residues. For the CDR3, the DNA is TGTGCCACCAGTGATTTGACGAAGCAGTACTTC. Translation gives CATSDLTKQYF.

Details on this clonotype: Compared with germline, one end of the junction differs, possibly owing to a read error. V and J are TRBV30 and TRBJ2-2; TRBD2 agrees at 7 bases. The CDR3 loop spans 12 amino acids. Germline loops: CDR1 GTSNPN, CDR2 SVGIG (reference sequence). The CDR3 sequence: CAWTAVGGAPSF. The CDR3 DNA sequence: TGTGCCTGGACCGCGGTGGGAGGGGCGCCTTCGTTT.